This TCR beta chain was observed in a study of post-analysis software for immune sequencing data. In the study overall: Progressive-relapsing, secondary progressive and relapsing-remitting multiple sclerosis were among the disease courses included. Findings and limits, study-wide: Controls significantly exceeded multiple sclerosis patients in normalized Chao1 diversity. Relative to controls, patients had five TRBV segments at higher frequency, with TRBV5-6, TRBV5-1 and TRBV20-1 among these. Co-batched samples clustered tightly together by F measure.

The CDR3 length is 15 residues. After removal of 2 bases from V and 6 bases from J, the junction contained 6 bases not matched to a gene. Germline V gene data show CDR1 as ENHRY and CDR2 as SYGVKD. This clonotype was counted a few times. Its specificity is unknown. Unique molecular identifiers were built into the TCR beta cDNA libraries. TCRdb re-analysed the PCR reads in MiXCR, keeping a single row per CDR3 protein. This sample has roughly 540,000 distinct CDR3 sequences; 34% occur once, and the top ten carry 6%. The V gene is TRBV10-3, the J gene TRBJ2-7; TRBD1 matches 11 bases. This receptor was taken from a girl aged 2 to 17 with multiple sclerosis. Sequenced sample: blood. The CDR3: CAISEPRDRGGEQYF. The CDR3 DNA sequence: TGTGCCATCAGTGAGCCCCGGGACAGGGGGGGCGAGCAGTACTTC.